This T cell receptor (beta chain) was sequenced in a study of blood T cell repertoires in COVID-19. The assay was immunoSEQ multiplex PCR, and TCRdb's table has in-frame clones only and misses some. This sample yields some 41,000 clones, of which approximately 87% are seen a single time; 8.5% to 10% belongs to the top ten. In germline, CDR1 is LGHNA, CDR2 YSLEER. V lost 0 bases and J lost 6, with 8 bases in between. CDR3 length equals 13 residues. This clonotype originated in a human donor in a cohort sampled during active COVID-19. The chain is built from TRBV4-3 and TRBJ1-2; D remains unclear. The sequencing sample was made of peripheral blood. CDR3 coding DNA: TGCGCCAGCAGCCAAGATACAGTGGATGGCTACACCTTC. Protein product: CASSQDTVDGYTF.